This T cell receptor beta chain was recorded in a study of cytomegalovirus exposure and HLA in healthy donors. The study's findings and limits: Prior analysis indicated that the majority of TCR beta V segments exhibited productivity approximately 87% or approximately 30% of the time. The study put roughly 160 TCR beta chains on its list as cytomegalovirus-associated.

Per the germline V gene, CDR1 is ENHRY and CDR2 is SYGVKD. The CDR3 totals 16 residues. Germline trimming cut 4 bases from V and 10 bases from J; bases unmatched to any gene: 13. The PCR used 60 Vbeta and 13 Jbeta primers. Sequencing was performed with immunoSEQ multiplex PCR; in TCRdb, only in-frame clones are kept and a portion is missing. The sample records 95,000 to 150,000 clones, roughly 80% being singletons. For this clone: Its cognate antigen is unknown.

The V gene is TRBV10-3, the J gene TRBJ1-6, with 7 bases lining up with TRBD1. Sequencing was carried out using PBMCs. This receptor was taken from a man aged 25-40 years in good health and CMV-seronegative. The DNA for the CDR3 is TGTGCCATCAGTGCCCTAACAGGGGTACTCGGATCACCCCTCCACTTT. Translated: CAISALTGVLGSPLHF.